What follows are 19 T cell receptor beta chains derived from one specimen sequenced in a study of identical twins. TCRdb re-derived calls from the 5' RACE reads in MiXCR, one entry per CDR3 protein. Here the sample spans some 600,000 distinct CDR3 sequences, about 7.1% being singletons. This same sample was also part of a study on yellow fever vaccine responses in identical twins.

Sample: PBMCs. Receptor source: a woman between 18 and 29 years old in good health.

V gene TRBV29-1 combines with J gene TRBJ2-1; D tentatively reads TRBD1 or TRBD2 (5 bases each). Germline V gene lookup returns CDR1 SQVTM and CDR2 ANQGSEA. The CDR3 totals 11 residues. CDR3 nucleotides: TGCATGGGGGATCACAACAATGAGCAGTTCTTC. This sequence encodes CMGDHNNEQFF.

This clonotype appeared a few times. This chain connects TRBV18 to TRBJ1-5, with D hard to call. In germline, CDR1 is KGHSH, CDR2 LQKENI. The CDR3 consists of 13 residues. V dropped 4 bases and J dropped 11 bases, with 15 bases sitting between them. The CDR3, as DNA: TGTGCCAGCTCACTAGAGTTATCCGGGGCCCAGCATTTT. This gives the protein CASSLELSGAQHF.

The table lists this clonotype with a few counts. This rearrangement joins TRBV4-1 to TRBJ1-5; no firm D call. V was trimmed by 0 bases and J by 1 base, leaving 7 bases between them. CDR1 and CDR2 from the germline V gene are MGHRA and YSYEKL. CDR3 length: 15 amino acids. The CDR3 nucleotides read TGCGCCAGCAGCCAAGATGAGGTGAGCAATCAGCCCCAGCATTTT. It yields the protein CASSQDEVSNQPQHF.

This clonotype was recorded many times. This rearrangement joins TRBV2 to TRBJ2-1; D unclear. This CDR3 spans 11 amino acids. Trimming removed 6 bases at V and 5 bases at J, with 5 bases between. Germline CDR1 is SNHLY and CDR2 is FYNNEI. The CDR3 region has the DNA TGTGCCAGCAGCCACGACAATGAGCAGTTCTTC. Amino acid sequence: CASSHDNEQFF.

CDR3 protein: CASSLWQGDGANVLTF. CDR3 coding DNA: TGTGCCAGCAGTTTATGGCAGGGTGATGGGGCCAACGTCCTGACTTTC. The V call is TRBV12-3 or TRBV12-4, the J call TRBJ2-6, with D tentatively TRBD1 (5 bases). The V gene lost 2 bases and the J gene lost 3 bases, with 11 bases spanning the gap. The CDR3 has 16 amino acids.

The V gene is TRBV29-1, the J gene TRBJ2-5, with TRBD2 matching 8 bases. Germline V gives CDR1 SQVTM, CDR2 ANQGSEA. This CDR3 is 13 amino acids long. V dropped 5 bases and J dropped 5; count of bases not matched to a gene: 7. Here the CDR3 reads CSVPKAGEETQYF. As DNA, the CDR3 is TGCAGCGTTCCAAAAGCGGGAGAGGAGACCCAGTACTTC.

The V and J genes are TRBV7-9 and TRBJ2-7; 7 positions match TRBD2. V dropped 1 base and J dropped 6; count of bases not matched to a gene: 6. This CDR3 comprises 14 residues. The V gene's germline CDR1 is SEHNR and CDR2 FQNEAQ (reference sequence). CDR3 coding DNA: TGTGCCAGCAGCTTAGTCGGACTAGTTGGCGAGCAGTACTTC. Amino acids: CASSLVGLVGEQYF.

There are a few counts of this clonotype. The V and J genes are TRBV6-1 and TRBJ2-3; 9 nucleotides match TRBD2. V dropped 7 bases and J dropped 3; count of bases not matched to a gene: 8. This CDR3 is 15 amino acids long. Germline V gene data show CDR1 as MNHNS and CDR2 as SASEGT. The CDR3 bases are TGTGCCAGCAAAGGCGGCGGGGGGGTTACAGATACGCAGTATTTT. Protein product: CASKGGGGVTDTQYF.

The genes are TRBV20-1 and TRBJ1-1; the D gene is possibly TRBD1 (6 bases). The CDR3 extends over 12 amino acids. Looked up from germline, CDR1 is DFQATT and CDR2 is SNEGSKA (reference sequence). Trimming took off 7 bases at V and 1 base at J, with 10 bases between the two ends. The DNA of the CDR3 is TGCAGTGTGCGGACAGCGAACACTGAAGCTTTCTTT. This codes for CSVRTANTEAFF.

This clonotype appeared a few times. The chain is built from TRBV6-5 and TRBJ1-1; TRBD1 aligns across 9 bases. This CDR3 has 15 amino acids. The J segment lost 4 bases and the V segment lost 4 bases, leaving 7 bases of the junction unmatched. CDR1 MNHEY and CDR2 SVGAGI come from the germline V gene. CDR3 protein: CASSSGQGRSTEAFF. The CDR3 bases are TGTGCCAGCAGTTCCGGACAGGGGAGATCCACTGAAGCTTTCTTT.

There are a few counts of this clonotype. V usage is TRBV24-1 and J usage is TRBJ1-1, with 10 nucleotides matching TRBD1. Trimming removed 7 bases from V and 1 base from J; junction bases left unmatched: 2. CDR1 and CDR2 (germline): KGHDR, SFDVKD. The CDR3 spans 14 residues. CDR3 region: CATRDRGRNTEAFF. Here the CDR3 DNA reads TGTGCCACCAGAGACAGGGGGCGGAACACTGAAGCTTTCTTT.

The V and J genes are TRBV7-9 and TRBJ1-6; TRBD1 aligns across 9 bases. CDR3 length: 15 residues. The germline V gene has CDR1 SEHNR and CDR2 FQNEAQ (reference sequence). The junction had 4 bases not matched to a gene; V was cut back by 5 bases and J by 5 bases. This CDR3 reads CASSLWDRDNSPLHF. The DNA for the CDR3 is TGTGCCAGCAGCCTCTGGGACAGGGATAATTCACCCCTCCACTTT.

This clonotype was recorded many times. This chain links TRBV2 with TRBJ2-3; D tentatively fits TRBD1 or TRBD2 (6 bases each). Trimming stripped 8 bases from V and 3 bases from J, with 9 bases between. Germline V gives CDR1 SNHLY, CDR2 FYNNEI. This CDR3 is 12 amino acids long. Written as DNA, the CDR3 is TGTGCCAGCCAAGGGGGGACAGATACGCAGTATTTT. Translated: CASQGGTDTQYF.

This clonotype was seen repeatedly, ten times or more. This chain links TRBV6-1 with TRBJ2-5; a possible D gene is TRBD2 (5 bases). With 5 bases removed from V and 5 bases from J, the gap between germline ends came to 18 bases. CDR3 length: 15 amino acids. Germline CDR1 MNHNS, CDR2 SASEGT. The CDR3 loop is CASSQWERRGETQYF. In DNA, the CDR3 is TGTGCCAGCAGTCAATGGGAACGAAGAGGGGAGACCCAGTACTTC.

The chain recombines TRBV6-2 or TRBV6-3 with TRBJ2-7, with TRBD2 identical over 12 bases. The CDR3 is 17 amino acids. In germline, CDR1 is MNHEY, CDR2 SVGEGT. J was trimmed by 2 bases and V by 2 bases; bases with no gene match: 7. CDR3 region: CASSYHKLAGGPYEQYV. CDR3 in DNA: TGTGCCAGCAGTTACCACAAACTAGCGGGGGGTCCCTACGAGCAGTACGTC.

This clonotype was counted a few times. This chain connects TRBV29-1 to TRBJ1-1; D is unclear. This CDR3 region has 10 residues. Trimming took 4 bases from V and 6 from J, leaving 6 bases between them. CDR1 is SQVTM and CDR2 is ANQGSEA in the germline V gene. In DNA form, the CDR3 reads TGCAGCGTTGGTAACGCTGAAGCTTTCTTT. It translates to CSVGNAEAFF.

This clonotype was recorded at least ten times. The V call is TRBV7-2, the J call TRBJ2-7, with a weak D call TRBD2 (6 bases). CDR3 length: 14 amino acids. V lost 6 bases to trimming and J lost 0 bases, with 12 bases between them. Germline V gene data show CDR1 as SGHTA and CDR2 as FQGNSA. CDR3: CASSSGLLSYEQYF. In DNA form, the CDR3 reads TGTGCCAGCAGTTCTGGACTACTCTCCTACGAGCAGTACTTC. The full variable domain, in which reference TRBV7-2 and TRBJ2-7 provide the parts outside the CDR3, is GAGVSQSPSNKVTEKGKDVELRCDPISGHTALYWYRQSLGQGLEFLIYFQGNSAPDKSGLPSDRFSAERTGGSVSTLTIQRTQQEDSAVYLCASSSGLLSYEQYFGPGTRLTVT.

The chain carries TRBV27 and TRBJ2-5; TRBD1 agrees at 8 bases. The CDR3 consists of 16 residues. V lost 7 bases to trimming and J lost 4 bases; unmatched junction nucleotides: 14. CDR1 is MNHEY and CDR2 is SMNVEV in the germline V gene (reference sequence). CDR3 nucleotides: TGTGCCAGCAAGAACGGACAGGGAAGCATGATAGAGACCCAGTACTTC. This sequence encodes CASKNGQGSMIETQYF.

This clonotype was found a few times. V gene TRBV28 combines with J gene TRBJ1-2; 9 nucleotides align to TRBD1. Per the germline V gene, CDR1 is MDHEN and CDR2 is SYDVKM. Trimming at V came to 5 bases and at J to 4 bases, leaving 8 bases not matched to a gene. The CDR3 extends over 15 amino acids. As DNA, the CDR3 is TGTGCCAGCAGTCCTCCCGGACAGGGGAGCTATGGCTACACCTTC. Translating gives CASSPPGQGSYGYTF.